This paragraph reports one TCR beta chain. Other DNA sequences in this specimen translate into the identical CDR3. The data belong to a study of OX40 agonist ivuxolimab in advanced cancers. Data came from immunoSEQ multiplex PCR; TCRdb stores just in-frame clones and leaves some out. Among 65,000 to 95,000 clones, around 90% were seen once, and the ten largest hold around 0.34%. V was cut by 8 bases and J by 1 base, with 15 bases left in between. The V gene's germline CDR1 is LNHDA and CDR2 SQIVND (reference sequence). The CDR3 has 15 residues. This clonotype was obtained from an adult with an advanced solid tumor such as melanoma, head and neck, liver or kidney cancer. The chain is built from TRBV19 and TRBJ1-5; D is possibly TRBD1 (6 bases). Sample: CD4+ or CD8+ T cells sorted from blood, taken in a trial of the OX40 agonist ivuxolimab. CDR3 sequence reads: CASSTGGWSNQPQHF. Here the CDR3 DNA reads TGTGCCAGTTCCACTGGGGGCTGGAGCAATCAGCCCCAGCATTTT.